The clone carrying this T cell receptor beta chain was counted ten times or more. The antigen is unknown. The record originates from a study of regulatory T cells in long-lasting Graves disease. Study in general: Treatment with antithyroid drugs for over 5 years, together with positive TSH receptor antibodies, meant persistent Graves' disease. Points from the study as a whole: Limited samples may have lowered accuracy. Among samples with persistent disease, TRBV28, TRBJ1-2 and TRBJ2-5 were favored.

As for time point: persistent/refractory GD, antithyroid drugs over 5 years with positive TRAb. Preparation of the TCR library used RNA extracted from PBMCs. EDTA tubes collected 7.5 to 9 milliliters of peripheral blood. Germline assignment: CDR1 MDHEN and CDR2 SYDVKM. This CDR3 contains 15 residues. V was clipped by 5 bases and J by 6 bases, with 16 bases between them. In building TCR beta libraries, iRepertoire HTBI primers were used together with Arm-PCR of CDR3 regions. Each CDR3 protein gets one entry after TCRdb re-called the multiplex PCR reads with MiXCR. The sample lists 450,000 or so distinct CDR3 sequences, under 25% seen once, with under 9% in the top ten.

The chain combines TRBV28 with TRBJ1-4, with D perhaps matching TRBD1 (6 bases). The receptor comes from a female donor with Graves disease. This material consisted of peripheral blood mononuclear cells (PBMCs), taken when the disease was refractory, from a patient treated with antithyroid drugs. The CDR3 loop is CASSPTGRADEKLFF. The CDR3 nucleotides read TGTGCCAGCAGTCCCACAGGGAGGGCGGATGAAAAACTGTTTTTT.